A selection of T cell receptor beta chains follows, all from one sample in a study of patients and donors after allogeneic stem cell transplantation. Using its own MiXCR run on the RT-PCR reads, TCRdb lists one record per CDR3 protein. The repertoire holds about a million distinct CDR3 sequences, with more than 15% as singletons. Sequencing was done on a sample of blood, either unsorted or a sorted T cell fraction (not recorded which). Source of these receptors: a human donor who was either an allogeneic HSCT recipient or a stem cell or donor lymphocyte infusion donor (not recorded which). It is not recorded whose cells these are; they may come from a transplant donor. Both conserved end residues are part of each CDR3.

J | V | CDR3
TRBJ2-7 | TRBV2 | CASEEGTFASSEQYF
TRBJ2-2 | TRBV10-3 | CAISGTGRPNGELFF
TRBJ2-3 | TRBV29-1 | CSVALPHPVTDTQYF
TRBJ1-6 | TRBV6-5 | CASSYSSDDNSPLHF
TRBJ2-5 | TRBV20-1 | CSARSGQAMGETQYF
TRBJ2-1 | TRBV2 | CASRDRSYNEQFF
TRBJ2-2 | TRBV11-3 | CASRQGGGTGELFF
TRBJ2-7 | TRBV4-2 | CASSLKGTSYYEQYF
TRBJ1-2 | TRBV4-1 | CASSQAGGRANYGYTF
TRBJ1-2 | TRBV7-2 | CASSPQYGRAYGYTF
TRBJ2-7 | TRBV18 | CASSLDGGRAYEQYF
TRBJ2-7 | TRBV27 | CASSSHRGQSYEQYF
TRBJ2-5 | TRBV7-2 | CASSEQGAGRETQYF
TRBJ2-5 | TRBV6-5 | CASSYFGTGSPQETQYF
TRBJ2-3 | TRBV20-1 | CSARGPQPGQGRQDTQYF
TRBJ2-1 | TRBV14 | CASRLAGSDEQFF
TRBJ1-1 | TRBV19 | CASSISQGNTEAFF
TRBJ1-4 | TRBV24-1 | CATSDFARTNEKLFF
TRBJ2-1 | TRBV15 | CATSLRREVSYNEQFF
TRBJ1-1 | TRBV27 | CASTAQGGHTEAFF
TRBJ2-7 | TRBV15 | CATRGGGDLEQYF
TRBJ1-3 | TRBV12-3/TRBV12-4 | CASSPPNRQLLSGNTIYF
TRBJ2-3 | TRBV4-1 | CASSQVKLDTQYF
TRBJ1-6 | TRBV6-1 | CASNIRGLYNSPLHF
TRBJ2-1 | TRBV12-3/TRBV12-4 | CASSSPYWIGEQFF
TRBJ2-2 | TRBV5-1 | CASSLTAELFF
TRBJ2-7 | TRBV9 | CASSVDGTFYEQYF
TRBJ1-2 | TRBV4-2 | CASSTILPGQGNYGYTF
TRBJ2-3 | TRBV20-1 | CSARSPPTQYF
TRBJ1-4 | TRBV7-9 | CASSPQTGFNEKLFF
TRBJ2-2 | TRBV5-1 | CASIPYPFLDTGELFF
TRBJ1-3 | TRBV7-6 | CASSLAGGPVPNTIYF
TRBJ2-7 | TRBV9 | CASSVGSSGSFYEQYF
TRBJ2-1 | TRBV20-1 | CSAQTRTGQSYNEQFF
TRBJ1-1 | TRBV20-1 | CSARDVRQNTEAFF
TRBJ2-2 | TRBV9 | CASSKKLNTGELFF
TRBJ2-1 | TRBV5-6 | CASSPTPPGQGGNEQFF
TRBJ2-2 | TRBV4-3 | CASSQEGVRNTGELFF
TRBJ2-1 | TRBV7-9 | CASIPPGGPYNEQFF
TRBJ1-4 | TRBV11-2 | CASSPMREKLFF
TRBJ2-2 | TRBV20-1 | CSARKREGRTGELFF
TRBJ1-2 | TRBV5-1 | CASSIGGQTINYGYTF